This section outlines one TCR beta chain sequence together with its context. Original processing notes: Quantification of nucleated cells was approximated via reference gene primer amplification. Generated by immunoSEQ multiplex PCR, the TCRdb table keeps only in-frame clones and is missing some. Clone size and V and J calls were adopted from that table, with D and trimming inferred from the DNA. The table includes 100,000 to 150,000 clones, about 83% detected once. The data belong to a study of blood T cell repertoires in COVID-19. Study in general: The origin of the acute and convalescent COVID-19 samples was the United States, Italy and Spain. PBMCs, B-cell-depleted T cells, or T cells were the source of the cDNA or gDNA that made up the material.

Looked up from germline, CDR1 is LGHNT and CDR2 is FRNRAP. V lost 4 bases, J lost 0 bases, and 10 bases lay in between. The CDR3 length is 15 residues. This TCR derives from a man in his forties with active or convalescent COVID-19. This rearrangement joins TRBV12-5 to TRBJ1-3, with unresolved D. Input material: peripheral blood. CDR3 nucleotides: TGTGCTAGTGGTTCCCCCTCGAGCTCTGGAAACACCATATATTTT. Its translation is CASGSPSSSGNTIYF.